Included here is one T cell receptor beta chain sequence, with context. Assay: immunoSEQ multiplex PCR; the TCRdb copy retains only in-frame clones and omits some. The sample carries 100,000 or so clones, roughly 89% recorded once. This specimen comes from a study of T cell responses to AZD1222 COVID-19 vaccine. Germline V gene sequence: CDR1 MNHEY, CDR2 SVGAGI. Trimming removed 0 bases from V and 10 bases from J; junction bases left unmatched: 8. The CDR3 runs to 15 residues. This clonotype originated in an adult in good health. The starting material was peripheral blood, obtained on day 0 of AZD1222 vaccination. The chain couples TRBV6-5 to TRBJ1-1; TRBD1 aligns across 10 bases. The CDR3 nucleotides are TGTGCCAGCAGTTACTCGATGGGGACAGGGGTTGGAGCTTTCTTT. Translation: CASSYSMGTGVGAFF.